The clone carrying this T cell receptor beta chain was detected ten times or more. Its antigen remains unidentified. TCRdb reprocessed the RACE reads with MiXCR, giving one entry per CDR3 protein. The data show 300,000 to 450,000 distinct CDR3 sequences, with roughly 5% seen just once and under 3% held by the top ten. Trimming stripped 1 base from V and 11 bases from J, with 12 bases between. Germline assignment: CDR1 PRHDT and CDR2 FYEKMQ (reference sequence). The CDR3 contains 12 residues. Stated time point: patch test 1, 2 weeks after DPC sensitization. The sample's treatment: therapeutic diphenylcyclopropenone sensitization with weekly scalp DPC. This sample was included in a study of human T cells and chemical hapten exposure. Study summary: Diphenylcyclopropenone was administered weekly to the scalp of patients throughout the approximately 24-week study.

Regarding the study as a whole: Among expanded TCRs, significantly more large CDR3 similarity clusters formed than among controls. It should be noted that donors had alopecia, so their immune response may differ from healthy people's. TCRs at high frequency, those above 1 in 1000, did not change with DPC sensitization.

The sequence derives from a woman between 45 and 65 years old with alopecia areata. Some clones in this sample may be carry-over from other donors' samples. The chain links TRBV13 to TRBJ2-7, with TRBD2 as a possible D gene (5 bases). The source material was whole blood, sampled in connection with sensitization to the hapten diphenylcyclopropenone (DPC). CDR3 sequence reads: CASSLAGSKEYF. The CDR3, as DNA: TGTGCCAGCAGCTTAGCGGGGTCAAAGGAGTACTTC.